The 8 T cell receptor beta chains in this list originate from one sample, sequenced in a study of blood T cell repertoires in COVID-19 (dated by TCRdb to 2018 to 2020). The protocol used for the library was the immunoSEQ multiplex PCR assay. TCRdb retrieved this table from immuneACCESS and kept in-frame rearrangements only. Not all clones are present; in checked studies, unresolved V genes account for under half, and no reason is known for the remainder. The sample table records tens of thousands of clones; roughly 87% of these occur just once. In total, the top ten clones hold 15% to 20% of the sample. Sequenced sample: peripheral blood. The receptors were sampled from a woman in her fifties or sixties with COVID-19, enrolled during active disease.

V and J are TRBV6-5 and TRBJ1-4; 10 nucleotides line up with TRBD1. CDR3 size: 15 residues. Germline V gene lookup returns CDR1 MNHEY and CDR2 SVGAGI. V dropped 2 bases and J dropped 8; count of bases not matched to a gene: 5. CDR3 sequence reads: CASSYGTGAKEKLFF. The CDR3 DNA sequence: TGTGCCAGCAGTTACGGGACAGGGGCAAAGGAAAAACTGTTTTTT.

The chain couples TRBV10-3 to TRBJ2-7; TRBD1 matches 8 bases. CDR1 and CDR2 (germline): ENHRY, SYGVKD. The V and J ends lost 10 bases and 7 bases, in that order; junction bases with no gene match: 9. CDR3 length: 12 amino acids. For the CDR3, the DNA is TGTGCCACCGAACCAGGGGGCCGGGAGCAGTACTTC. Translation: CATEPGGREQYF.

The rearrangement uses TRBV6-2 or TRBV6-3 and TRBJ1-5; 7 bases are shared with TRBD1. This CDR3 region has 15 residues. Germline lookup yields CDR1 MNHEY and CDR2 SVGEGT. Losses at the gene ends were 7 bases for V and 6 bases for J; bases not matched to a gene: 12. CDR3 sequence (DNA): TGTGCCAGCACCCCCTGGCAGGGGGTCGTTCAGCCCCAGCATTTT. Translation gives CASTPWQGVVQPQHF.

This clone has only one observation. The chain is built from TRBV10-2 and TRBJ2-6; TRBD2 is a possible D gene (6 bases). Germline V gene sequence: CDR1 WSHSY, CDR2 SAAADI. Deletions cut 5 bases from V and 2 bases from J, with 22 bases between. This CDR3 is built from 19 residues. CDR3 nucleotide sequence: TGCGCCAGCAGTCGAGGGACTCCACTGAGGGGTACTGGGGCCAACGTCCTGACTTTC. Amino acids: CASSRGTPLRGTGANVLTF.

This clone occurred once. The chain combines TRBV30 with TRBJ1-2; tentatively, D is TRBD1 (5 bases). The CDR3 is 13 residues long. Looked up from germline, CDR1 is GTSNPN and CDR2 is SVGIG (reference sequence). Trimming stripped 2 bases from V and 7 bases from J, with 14 bases between. The CDR3 reads CAWSPGGAAGYTF. CDR3 nucleotide sequence: TGTGCCTGGAGTCCGGGAGGGGCCGCTGGCTACACCTTC.

V usage is TRBV6-5 and J usage is TRBJ2-6; D not resolved. Germline CDR1 reads MNHEY; CDR2 reads SVGAGI. Trimming removed 2 bases at V and 2 bases at J, with 10 bases between. This CDR3 spans 16 amino acids. CDR3 in amino acids: CASSYDPRPGANVLTF. In DNA, the CDR3 is TGTGCCAGCAGTTACGACCCCAGGCCTGGGGCCAACGTCCTGACTTTC.

As regards this clone: One junction end does not reproduce the germline sequence, and a read error may be involved. The chain employs TRBV28 and TRBJ2-7, with 9 bases that match TRBD2. The CDR3 has 15 residues. The germline V gene has CDR1 MDHEN and CDR2 SYDVKM. CDR3 sequence (DNA): TGTGCCAGCAGTCCGGCGGGGGGGCGAAACTACGAGCAGCACTTC. Residues: CASSPAGGRNYEQHF.

This chain connects TRBV11-2 to TRBJ2-5, with 8 bases lining up with TRBD2. Trimming took 5 bases from V and 5 from J; bases not matched to a gene: 10. The CDR3 loop spans 15 amino acids. Germline assignment: CDR1 SGHAT and CDR2 FQNNGV. The DNA for the CDR3 is TGTGCCAGCAGCCCCCGGACTAGCCCCAGGGAGACCCAGTACTTC. Protein sequence: CASSPRTSPRETQYF.